This passage covers 19 T cell receptor beta chains from one sample sequenced in a study of blood T cell repertoires in COVID-19. TCRdb keeps only in-frame clones here, not all; method: immunoSEQ multiplex PCR. The sample has 250,000 to 400,000 clones, about nine tenths seen once. Input material: peripheral blood. Receptors originate from a woman aged 30 to 39 with COVID-19, enrolled during active disease.

This rearrangement joins TRBV12-3 or TRBV12-4 to TRBJ1-5, with no clear D. Trimming stripped 3 bases from V and 7 bases from J, with 7 bases between. The CDR3 is 12 residues long. CDR3 loop: CASSFSGQPQHF. CDR3 nucleotide sequence: TGTGCCAGCAGTTTCTCAGGACAGCCCCAGCATTTT.

The V call is TRBV7-9, the J call TRBJ1-1; D not certain. The CDR3 is 12 residues long. In germline, CDR1 is SEHNR, CDR2 FQNEAQ (reference sequence). The germline V and J ends were trimmed by 3 bases and 5 bases, with 7 bases remaining between them. In DNA, the CDR3 is TGTGCCAGCAGCTTGTTAGAGACTGAAGCTTTCTTT. Protein: CASSLLETEAFF. The variable domain in full, completed from reference TRBV7-9 and TRBJ1-1, reads DTGVSQNPRHKITKRGQNVTFRCDPISEHNRLYWYRQTLGQGPEFLTYFQNEAQLEKSRLLSDRFSAERPKGSFSTLEIQRTEQGDSAMYLCASSLLETEAFFGQGTRLTVV.

The chain is built from TRBV29-1 and TRBJ2-5; D may be TRBD2 (6 bases). From germline, CDR1 is SQVTM and CDR2 ANQGSEA. The V and J ends lost 2 bases and 4 bases respectively, with 17 bases between them. The CDR3 extends over 15 amino acids. The CDR3 sequence is CSVEPGRRSVETQYF. The CDR3 nucleotides are TGCAGCGTTGAACCCGGGAGAAGGTCGGTAGAGACCCAGTACTTC.

CDR3 residues: CAWRARKAEAFF. CDR3 sequence (DNA): TGTGCCTGGAGGGCGAGGAAGGCTGAAGCTTTCTTT. The rearrangement uses TRBV30 and TRBJ1-1; D gene unclear. The germline CDR1 and CDR2 sequences are GTSNPN and SVGIG (reference sequence). The CDR3 runs 12 residues. Trimming removed 3 bases at V and 6 bases at J, with 11 bases between.

The V gene is TRBV11-2, the J gene TRBJ1-2; 7 nucleotides align to TRBD1. In germline, CDR1 is SGHAT, CDR2 FQNNGV. The trim removed 5 bases at V and 2 bases at J, leaving 2 bases unmatched. The CDR3 is made up of 13 amino acids. The CDR3 protein is CASSPGQNYGYTF. CDR3 coding DNA: TGTGCCAGCAGCCCGGGACAGAACTATGGCTACACCTTC.

CDR3 nucleotides: TGTGCCAGCAGTTTAGCGTCTAGCGGGAGGGTGTACAATGAGCAGTTCTTC. Its translation: CASSLASSGRVYNEQFF. The chain joins TRBV28 to TRBJ2-1; 12 bases align to TRBD2. Germline loops: CDR1 MDHEN, CDR2 SYDVKM. There are 17 residues in the CDR3. V dropped 2 bases and J dropped 4; count of bases not matched to a gene: 6.

The chain links TRBV13 to TRBJ2-7; D is perhaps TRBD2 (6 bases). Per germline, CDR1 PRHDT and CDR2 FYEKMQ (reference sequence). Between the trimmed V and J ends, which lost 6 bases and 1 base, there was a span of 10 bases. CDR3 size: 13 residues. CDR3 bases: TGTGCCAGCAGGTCTCGGGGGTCCTACGAGCAGTACTTC. This codes for CASRSRGSYEQYF.

V and J are TRBV6-1 and TRBJ2-2, with 9 bases fitting TRBD2. Germline CDR1 MNHNS, CDR2 SASEGT. Unmatched junction bases numbered 3, after V lost 4 bases and J lost 0 bases. This CDR3 has 16 amino acids. The CDR3 bases are TGTGCCAGCAGTGTCCTAGCGGGAACGAACACCGGGGAGCTGTTTTTT. It encodes CASSVLAGTNTGELFF.

The chain links TRBV18 to TRBJ1-1; 7 positions match TRBD1. The J segment lost 4 bases and the V segment lost 2 bases, leaving 4 bases of the junction unmatched. The length of the CDR3 is 14 residues. Germline lookup yields CDR1 KGHSH and CDR2 LQKENI. CDR3 coding DNA: TGTGCCAGCTCACCAACGACAGGGTCCACTGAAGCTTTCTTT. It specifies CASSPTTGSTEAFF.

The chain joins TRBV24-1 to TRBJ2-1; D is ambiguous. The V gene lost 3 bases and the J gene lost 4 bases, with 9 bases spanning the gap. The germline V gene has CDR1 KGHDR and CDR2 SFDVKD. This CDR3 comprises 14 residues. For the CDR3, the DNA is TGTGCCACCAGTGATACGTGGAGTTACAATGAGCAGTTCTTC. Its translation: CATSDTWSYNEQFF.

V and J are TRBV4-2 and TRBJ1-2; D perhaps matches TRBD1 (6 bases). V was clipped by 0 bases and J by 7 bases, with 15 bases between them. Germline CDR1 and CDR2: LGHNA and YNFKEQ. The CDR3 consists of 15 residues. CDR3 DNA sequence: TGTGCCAGCAGCCAAGATCTGGACAGCAGAGTTGGCTACACCTTC. It specifies CASSQDLDSRVGYTF.

This chain uses TRBV9 with TRBJ1-1, with D possibly TRBD1 on 5 matching bases. CDR3 length: 14 amino acids. Trimming cost V 3 bases and J 4 bases, with 13 bases left between them. Germline V gives CDR1 SGDLS, CDR2 YYNGEE. The CDR3 loop is CASSARVSVTEAFF. The CDR3 coding sequence is TGTGCCAGCAGCGCCAGGGTCTCGGTCACTGAAGCTTTCTTT.

This clone showed up just a few times. This chain links TRBV27 with TRBJ1-2; TRBD1 might be the D (5 bases). This CDR3 has 13 residues. Germline assignment: CDR1 MNHEY and CDR2 SMNVEV (reference sequence). The V end lost 3 bases, the J end lost 7 bases, and 12 bases lay between the germline ends. CDR3 DNA: TGTGCCAGCAGTTTTAGGGGTGTGATTGGCTACACCTTC. Translation gives CASSFRGVIGYTF.

The chain combines TRBV28 with TRBJ2-3, with 14 nucleotides matching TRBD2. This CDR3 spans 16 amino acids. Losses at the gene ends were 6 bases for V and 5 bases for J; bases not matched to a gene: 7. The germline V gene has CDR1 MDHEN and CDR2 SYDVKM. The CDR3: CASSSPGLAGGDTQYF. The CDR3 nucleotides are TGTGCCAGCAGCTCTCCCGGACTAGCGGGGGGAGATACGCAGTATTTT.

The chain recombines TRBV27 with TRBJ1-1, with D perhaps TRBD1 (6 bases). The V and J ends lost 0 bases and 7 bases respectively, with 9 bases between them. The CDR3 is made up of 13 amino acids. CDR1 is MNHEY, CDR2 SMNVEV, per germline (reference sequence). CDR3 region: CASSLSGRGEAFF. The CDR3 nucleotides read TGTGCCAGCAGTTTATCGGGCAGGGGTGAAGCTTTCTTT.

This clone was detected only a few times. This sequence joins TRBV6-4 and TRBJ1-5; D remains unclear. The length of the CDR3 is 10 residues. Trimming stripped 11 bases from V and 5 bases from J, with 7 bases between. Germline V CDR1 and CDR2: MRHNA, SNTAGT. The CDR3 loop is CAEHDQPQHF. The CDR3 DNA reads TGTGCCGAACATGATCAGCCCCAGCATTTT.

The chain is built from TRBV10-3 and TRBJ2-1, with 9 bases matching TRBD2. From germline, CDR1 is ENHRY and CDR2 SYGVKD. V gave up 11 bases and J gave up 8 bases; unmatched junction bases: 10. CDR3 size: 13 residues. The CDR3 nucleotides are TGTGCCGTGACGGCGGGAGGGGGGGATGAGCAGTTCTTC. Its protein is CAVTAGGGDEQFF.

The gene calls are TRBV7-8 and TRBJ1-1; TRBD1 is a possible D gene (5 bases). Trimming took 5 bases from V and 5 from J, leaving 12 bases between them. CDR1 and CDR2 from the germline V gene are SGHVS and FQNEAQ. This CDR3 contains 13 residues. CDR3 protein: CASSMTDRTEAFF. The CDR3 coding sequence is TGTGCCAGCAGCATGACAGACCGAACTGAAGCTTTCTTT. Variable domain in full (rest from reference TRBV7-8 and TRBJ1-1): GAGVSQSPRYKVAKRGQDVALRCDPISGHVSLFWYQQALGQGPEFLTYFQNEAQLDKSGLPSDRFFAERPEGSVSTLKIQRTQQEDSAVYLCASSMTDRTEAFFGQGTRLTVV.

This chain links TRBV24-1 with TRBJ2-1; D remains ambiguous. Germline V gives CDR1 KGHDR, CDR2 SFDVKD. V was pared by 6 bases and J by 7 bases, with 9 bases between. CDR3 length: 12 residues. CDR3 region: CATSRLGNEQFF. In nucleotides, the CDR3 is TGTGCCACCAGTCGACTCGGAAATGAGCAGTTCTTC.